This TCR beta chain derives from a study of cytomegalovirus exposure and HLA in healthy donors. Remarks on this clone: Its antigen is unidentified.

The protocol was immunoSEQ multiplex PCR, while the TCRdb copy is restricted to in-frame clones and leaves out a portion. The sample has some 150,000 clones; around nine tenths are singletons. The ends lost 1 base at V and 3 bases at J; junction bases unmatched: 4. The CDR3 covers 15 residues. Germline lookup yields CDR1 SGHRS and CDR2 YFSETQ. General study points: A later analysis found first-cohort TCR clusters tended to co-occur in the approximately 110 validation repertoires. Listed as cytomegalovirus-associated were approximately 160 TCR beta chains.

The specimen sequenced was PBMCs. The receptor was derived from a man aged 18 to 29 in good health and CMV-seropositive. The chain employs TRBV5-1 and TRBJ2-1, with 7 positions matching TRBD2. CDR3 in amino acids: CASSLSAGDYNEQFF. CDR3 nucleotides: TGCGCCAGCAGCTTGTCGGCGGGGGACTACAATGAGCAGTTCTTC.